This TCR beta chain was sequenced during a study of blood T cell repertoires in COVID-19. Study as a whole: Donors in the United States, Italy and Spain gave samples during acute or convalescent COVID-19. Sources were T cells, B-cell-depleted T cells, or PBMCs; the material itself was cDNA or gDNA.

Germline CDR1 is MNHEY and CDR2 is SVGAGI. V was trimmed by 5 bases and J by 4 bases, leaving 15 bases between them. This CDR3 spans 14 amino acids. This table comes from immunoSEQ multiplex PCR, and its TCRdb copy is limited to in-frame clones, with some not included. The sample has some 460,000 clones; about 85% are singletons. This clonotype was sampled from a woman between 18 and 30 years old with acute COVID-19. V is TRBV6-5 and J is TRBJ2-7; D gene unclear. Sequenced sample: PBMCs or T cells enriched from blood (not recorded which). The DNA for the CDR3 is TGTGCCAGCAGTCTCCACCAGGTAGGATACGAGCAGTACTTC. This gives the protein CASSLHQVGYEQYF.